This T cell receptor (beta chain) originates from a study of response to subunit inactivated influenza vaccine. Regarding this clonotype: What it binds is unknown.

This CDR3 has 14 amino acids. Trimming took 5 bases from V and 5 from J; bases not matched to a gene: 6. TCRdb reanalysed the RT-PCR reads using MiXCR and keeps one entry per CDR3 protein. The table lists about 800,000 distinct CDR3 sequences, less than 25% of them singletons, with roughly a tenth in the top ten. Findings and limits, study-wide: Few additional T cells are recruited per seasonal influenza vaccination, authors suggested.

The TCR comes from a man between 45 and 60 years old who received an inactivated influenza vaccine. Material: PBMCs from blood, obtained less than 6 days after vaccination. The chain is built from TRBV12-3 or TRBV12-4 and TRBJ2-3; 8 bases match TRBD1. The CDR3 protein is CASSRTGSRDTQYF. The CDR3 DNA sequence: TGTGCCAGCAGTCGGACAGGGTCACGAGATACGCAGTATTTT.